These T cell receptor beta chains were read from a single sample in a study of OX40 agonist ivuxolimab in advanced cancers. Clones were read by immunoSEQ multiplex PCR, and TCRdb kept only the in-frame ones, dropping some. The sample comprises 57,000 or so clones, around 86% of which are singletons, and 2.6% rests with the top ten. This material consisted of CD4+ or CD8+ T cells sorted from blood, taken in a trial of the OX40 agonist ivuxolimab. These receptors all stem from an adult with an advanced solid tumor such as melanoma, head and neck, liver or kidney cancer. CDR3s include the opening cysteine and the closing phenylalanine or tryptophan. Each record gives: V gene, J gene, clone size, D gene, CDR3 DNA, CDR3 protein. The D gene is left open where the match is weak. A clone size is listed for some rows: how often the clone was seen (once, few, many), or a class if it is expanded.

TRBV10-3	TRBJ2-3	.	.	TGTGCCATCAGTGAGAGGGGGGCTTCCACAGATACGCAGTATTTT	CAISERGASTDTQYF
TRBV7-2	TRBJ2-3	.	.	TGTGCCAGCAGCCGAAGCACAGATACGCAGTATTTT	CASSRSTDTQYF
TRBV5-3	TRBJ2-3	.	.	TGTGCCAGAAGCCGGCCGGATACGCAGTATTTT	CARSRPDTQYF
TRBV4-3	TRBJ2-3	.	.	TGCGCCAGCAGCCGGGGGCAGACTACGCAGTATTTT	CASSRGQTTQYF
TRBV5-1	TRBJ2-7	.	.	TGCGCCAGCAGCTTGTCGACAGGTGGCTCCTACGAGCAGTACTTC	CASSLSTGGSYEQYF
TRBV28	TRBJ2-7	once	TRBD1	TGTGCCAGCAGTTCATCCAGGGGGCACTACGAGCAGTACTTC	CASSSSRGHYEQYF
TRBV9	TRBJ1-2	once	TRBD1	TGTGCCAGCGGACAGGGCTATGGCTACACCTTC	CASGQGYGYTF
TRBV4-1	TRBJ1-2	.	.	TGCGCCAGCAGCCAAGGATTCACGAGGGAGAGCTATGGCTACACCTTC	CASSQGFTRESYGYTF
TRBV14	TRBJ1-4	.	TRBD1	TGTGCCAGCAGCCAAGGAGGGACAGGATATAATGAAAAACTGTTTTTT	CASSQGGTGYNEKLFF
TRBV7-9	TRBJ2-3	once	TRBD1	TGTGCCAGCAGCTACGGACAGGGGGTAACAGATACGCAGTATTTT	CASSYGQGVTDTQYF
TRBV30	TRBJ2-6	.	.	TGTGCCTGGAGGCGGGACGGATATTACTCTGGGGCCAACGTCCTGACTTTC	CAWRRDGYYSGANVLTF
TRBV7-8	TRBJ2-3	.	TRBD2	TGTGCCAGCAGCTTAGGGGTAGCGGGGGGGACCACAGATACGCAGTATTTT	CASSLGVAGGTTDTQYF
TRBV18	TRBJ1-2	once	TRBD1	TGTGCCAGCTCACTATCCGGGACAGGGGGAAATGGCTACACCTTC	CASSLSGTGGNGYTF
TRBV6-5	TRBJ1-4	.	TRBD1	TGTGCCAGCAGTCGCCAGGGGGCGCCGATTGAAAAACTGTTTTTT	CASSRQGAPIEKLFF
TRBV29-1	TRBJ2-7	medium-sized	TRBD1	TGCAGCGTCGCGGGACAGGGCCCCTACGAGCAGTACTTC	CSVAGQGPYEQYF
TRBV7-2	TRBJ2-2	few	TRBD2	TGTGCCAGCAGCAGATCTACTAGCGGGGGGAACACCGGGGAGCTGTTTTTT	CASSRSTSGGNTGELFF
TRBV5-4	TRBJ2-1	.	TRBD2	TGTGCCAGCAGCTTGGATAGCGGGGGGTACAATGAGCAGTTCTTC	CASSLDSGGYNEQFF
TRBV11-2	TRBJ2-7	once	.	TGTGCCAGCAGCTTAGATCAACAAGAGCAGTACTTC	CASSLDQQEQYF
TRBV15	TRBJ2-3	once	TRBD2	TGTGCCACCAGCAGAGACGGGGGGGCTAGCACAGATACGCAGTATTTT	CATSRDGGASTDTQYF
TRBV5-5	TRBJ2-7	.	TRBD2	TGTGCCAGCAGCTTGTTAGCGGGGGCCTCCTACGAGCAGTACTTC	CASSLLAGASYEQYF
TRBV5-1	TRBJ2-5	.	.	TGCGCCAGCAGCTTGGGTGGGCTCCAAGAGACCCAGTACTTC	CASSLGGLQETQYF
TRBV18	TRBJ2-5	.	.	TGTGCCAGCTCCCGGAGCGCAGGGGTCCAAGAGACCCAGTACTTC	CASSRSAGVQETQYF
TRBV19	TRBJ2-1	.	.	TGTGCCAGTAGGAGAGAGTCCGAAGCCAATGAGCAGTTCTTC	CASRRESEANEQFF
TRBV7-8	TRBJ1-4	.	.	TGTGCCAGCAGCTTAGCTAGGGTGGCTGTGAATGAAAAACTGTTTTTT	CASSLARVAVNEKLFF
TRBV11-3	TRBJ1-4	.	TRBD1	TGTGCCAGCTCGACAGGGGGGGAAAAACTGTTTTTT	CASSTGGEKLFF
TRBV19	TRBJ2-7	once	TRBD2	TGTGCCAGTAGTATGATTAAGGCCCGAGGACTAGCGCTTATCTACGAGCAGTACTTC	CASSMIKARGLALIYEQYF
TRBV6-5	TRBJ2-7	.	TRBD2	TGTGCCAGCAGTTATAGCGGGAAGCAGTACTTC	CASSYSGKQYF
TRBV7-2	TRBJ1-4	.	TRBD1	TGTGCCAGCAGGGCGGGGACAGCTGCAACTAATGAAAAACTGTTTTTT	CASRAGTAATNEKLFF
TRBV7-8	TRBJ1-5	once	.	TGTGCCAGCAGCCTACAGGGAAGCGGCAATCAGCCCCAGCATTTT	CASSLQGSGNQPQHF
TRBV21-1	TRBJ2-5	once	.	TGTGCCAGCAGCCCTGGGGAAGGGGAAGTAGGAGAGACCCAGTACTTC	CASSPGEGEVGETQYF
TRBV7-8	TRBJ1-6	.	.	TGTGCCAGCAGCTTAGTGGGGGGGCAGGGAGGTTCACCCCTCCACTTT	CASSLVGGQGGSPLHF
TRBV4-1	TRBJ1-5	few	.	TGCGCCAGCAGCCAGGGCGACAGAAGAAATCAGCCCCAGCATTTT	CASSQGDRRNQPQHF
TRBV5-5	TRBJ2-5	.	.	TGTGCCAGCAGCTTTGGGGTCCAAGAGACCCAGTACTTC	CASSFGVQETQYF
TRBV2	TRBJ1-6	.	.	TGTGCCACCCAGCCGGCGGAAGCCAATTCACCCCTCCACTTT	CATQPAEANSPLHF
TRBV4-2	TRBJ1-5	few	TRBD1	TGTGCCAGCAGCCCTCAGGGGGATAGCAATCAGCCCCAGCATTTT	CASSPQGDSNQPQHF
TRBV30	TRBJ1-2	.	TRBD1	TGTGCCTGGACCCCGACAGGGGGCTATGGCTACACCTTC	CAWTPTGGYGYTF
TRBV6-5	TRBJ1-2	.	.	TGTGCCAGCAGTTACTCCCACTCCTCCTATGGCTACACCTTC	CASSYSHSSYGYTF
TRBV19	TRBJ2-7	once	.	TGTGCCAGTAGTCCCATCCCGACAGCTATCTACGAGCAGTACTTC	CASSPIPTAIYEQYF
TRBV30	TRBJ2-2	.	TRBD1	TGTGCCTGGATAAAGGGACAGGGAGGCACCGGGGAGCTGTTTTTT	CAWIKGQGGTGELFF
TRBV6-1	TRBJ1-4	.	.	TGTGCCAGCAGTGAACGGGGGGAAAAACTGTTTTTT	CASSERGEKLFF
TRBV19	TRBJ1-1	once	TRBD1	TGTGCCAGTAGGGGACAGGGGGCGTTGGGTGAAGCTTTCTTT	CASRGQGALGEAFF
TRBV4-1	TRBJ2-3	.	TRBD2	TGCGCCAGCAGCCTCGAGCGGGGGGTCACAGATACGCAGTATTTT	CASSLERGVTDTQYF
TRBV5-1	TRBJ1-1	.	.	TGCGCCAGCAGCTTGGACCCCAGGGGGAACACTGAAGCTTTCTTT	CASSLDPRGNTEAFF
TRBV21-1	TRBJ1-3	.	.	TGTGCCAGCAGCAAAGAGTGGGGCAGGGATCAGGCTGGAAACACCATATATTTT	CASSKEWGRDQAGNTIYF
TRBV5-1	TRBJ2-3	.	TRBD2	TGCGCCAGCAGCGTACTAGCGCGTCGCACAGATACGCAGTATTTT	CASSVLARRTDTQYF
TRBV7-2	TRBJ2-3	.	.	TGTGCCAGCAGCTTAAGTCTGGGTAGCACAGATACGCAGTATTTT	CASSLSLGSTDTQYF
TRBV30	TRBJ1-2	.	.	TGTGCCTGCAGTATGGGGGCTTCGGGCTACACCTTC	CACSMGASGYTF
TRBV7-2	TRBJ2-7	once	.	TGTGCCAGCAGCTTACACCAGGGTAGCGCCTACGAGCAGTACTTC	CASSLHQGSAYEQYF
TRBV11-3	TRBJ1-6	.	TRBD1	TGTGCCAGCAGCCGGACAGGGGGCGGCCCACCCCTCCACTTT	CASSRTGGGPPLHF
TRBV28	TRBJ1-4	few	.	TGTGCCAGCACCTTAGGAGGACAGTCTAATGAAAAACTGTTTTTT	CASTLGGQSNEKLFF